Listed here are 31 T cell receptor beta chains from one sample, sequenced in a study of T cell changes during pregnancy in multiple sclerosis. The table came from immunoSEQ multiplex PCR; TCRdb's copy has only in-frame clones and leaves some out. The table includes 50,000 to 55,000 clones, approximately 91% detected once. The sample consisted of CD4+ T cells from peripheral blood mononuclear cells, taken in the third trimester of pregnancy. The source is a female donor with multiple sclerosis, enrolled in a pregnancy study.

This rearrangement joins TRBV5-1 to TRBJ2-5, with 8 bases identical to TRBD1. J lost 7 bases, V lost 0 bases, and 5 bases had no gene match. The CDR3 sequence is 14 residues long. Germline CDR1 is SGHRS and CDR2 is YFSETQ. DNA for the CDR3: TGCGCCAGCAGCTTGGCCGCAGGGGGCGGGACCCAGTACTTC. It is translated as CASSLAAGGGTQYF. The variable domain in full, completed from reference TRBV5-1 and TRBJ2-5, reads KAGVTQTPRYLIKTRGQQVTLSCSPISGHRSVSWYQQTPGQGLQFLFEYFSETQRNKGNFPGRFSGRQFSNSRSEMNVSTLELGDSALYLCASSLAAGGGTQYFGPGTRLLVL.

This clone appeared a few times. This chain connects TRBV4-1 to TRBJ2-2; TRBD2 aligns across 10 bases. CDR1 and CDR2 from the germline V gene are MGHRA and YSYEKL. The trim removed 1 base at V and 7 bases at J, leaving 6 bases unmatched. This CDR3 has 16 residues. CDR3 sequence reads: CASSQVSLAGFGELFF. In DNA, the CDR3 is TGCGCCAGCAGCCAAGTATCACTAGCGGGGTTCGGGGAGCTGTTTTTT.

V is TRBV5-4 and J is TRBJ1-1; maybe TRBD1 (5 bases). Trimming removed 2 bases from V and 5 bases from J, with 10 bases in between. The CDR3 is 13 residues long. Germline V gene sequence: CDR1 SGHNT, CDR2 YYREEE (reference sequence). The CDR3 reads CASSFWGRTEAFF. In DNA, the CDR3 is TGTGCCAGCAGCTTCTGGGGCCGGACTGAAGCTTTCTTT.

The rearrangement links TRBV7-3 to TRBJ2-2; 7 nucleotides align to TRBD1. V was clipped by 6 bases and J by 1 base; unmatched bases: 8. Germline CDR1 and CDR2: SGHTA and FQGTGA. The CDR3 is made up of 16 amino acids. The CDR3 nucleotides read TGTGCCAGCAGTTCCACCGGGACAGTGAACACCGGGGAGCTGTTTTTT. Its translation is CASSSTGTVNTGELFF.

The V gene is TRBV7-2, the J gene TRBJ2-3, with D hard to call. Looked up from germline, CDR1 is SGHTA and CDR2 is FQGNSA. V shed 3 bases and J shed 6 bases, with 4 bases lying between them. The length of the CDR3 is 11 residues. In nucleotides, the CDR3 is TGTGCCAGCAGCTTTATCGATACGCAGTATTTT. Protein product: CASSFIDTQYF.

This chain links TRBV19 with TRBJ2-7; 7 bases fit TRBD1. V was clipped by 5 bases and J by 2 bases; unmatched bases: 3. In germline, CDR1 is LNHDA, CDR2 SQIVND (reference sequence). CDR3 length equals 13 residues. The CDR3 bases are TGTGCCAGTAGTCCGACAGGGCCCTACGAGCAGTACTTC. It encodes CASSPTGPYEQYF.

The J gene is TRBJ2-2, the V gene TRBV4-1, with 9 bases aligning to TRBD1. Germline CDR1 and CDR2: MGHRA and YSYEKL. The CDR3 is 18 amino acids. V was pared by 4 bases and J by 5 bases, with 14 bases of the junction left unmatched. The CDR3 loop reads CASSLGTGLAEGTGELFF. For the CDR3, the DNA is TGCGCCAGCAGCCTTGGGACAGGGCTAGCGGAGGGAACCGGGGAGCTGTTTTTT.

The rearrangement links TRBV7-2 to TRBJ2-7; D not certain. Per germline, CDR1 SGHTA and CDR2 FQGNSA. CDR3 length equals 13 residues. V lost 1 base, J lost 1 base, and 5 bases lay in between. The chain's CDR3 is CASSLGPSYEQYF. The CDR3 nucleotides are TGTGCCAGCAGCTTAGGGCCGTCCTACGAGCAGTACTTC.

Only one count was recorded for this clone. V usage is TRBV29-1 and J usage is TRBJ2-7; 12 bases fit TRBD2. The CDR3 runs 14 residues. CDR1 and CDR2 from the germline V gene are SQVTM and ANQGSEA. The junction had 7 bases not matched to a gene; V was cut back by 6 bases and J by 4 bases. The CDR3 region is CSVAGLAGTYEQYF. Written as DNA, the CDR3 is TGCAGCGTAGCTGGACTAGCGGGAACTTACGAGCAGTACTTC.

The chain carries TRBV12-5 and TRBJ1-3; D ambiguous. V gave up 3 bases and J gave up 0 bases, with 18 bases separating them. The CDR3 sequence is 18 residues long. From germline, CDR1 is LGHNT and CDR2 FRNRAP. CDR3 bases: TGTGCTAGTGGTTTTGCCCTAACTAGAAGCCGCTCTGGAAACACCATATATTTT. Protein sequence: CASGFALTRSRSGNTIYF.

This clone appeared a few times. The rearrangement uses TRBV14 and TRBJ1-2, with a weak D call TRBD1 (6 bases). Germline assignment: CDR1 SGHDN and CDR2 FVKESK. V was cut by 1 base and J by 9 bases, with 15 bases left in between. CDR3 length equals 14 residues. CDR3 in DNA: TGTGCCAGCAGCCAAGTAGGGGGGGCAAGGAGCTACACCTTC. Translated, it gives CASSQVGGARSYTF.

The chain is built from TRBV6-5 and TRBJ1-1; 9 bases map to TRBD1. Germline CDR1 MNHEY, CDR2 SVGAGI. The CDR3 runs to 14 residues. After removal of 6 bases from V and 1 base from J, the junction contained 3 bases not matched to a gene. The CDR3 DNA reads as TGTGCCAGCAGGCGGGACAGGGCGAACACTGAAGCTTTCTTT. Protein product: CASRRDRANTEAFF.

The sample holds a few counts of this clone. The rearrangement uses TRBV2 and TRBJ1-2, with D possibly TRBD1 on 5 matching bases. V gave up 7 bases and J gave up 4 bases, with 13 bases separating them. This CDR3 comprises 13 residues. Looked up from germline, CDR1 is SNHLY and CDR2 is FYNNEI. This CDR3 reads CASKRQGPYGYTF. The DNA for the CDR3 is TGTGCCAGCAAGAGGCAGGGCCCCTATGGCTACACCTTC. Complete variable domain (other parts from reference TRBV2 and TRBJ1-2): EPEVTQTPSHQVTQMGQEVILRCVPISNHLYFYWYRQILGQKVEFLVSFYNNEISEKSEIFDDQFSVERPDGSNFTLKIRSTKLEDSAMYFCASKRQGPYGYTFGSGTRLTVV.

The chain combines TRBV19 with TRBJ2-1; D unclear. The CDR3 length is 15 residues. The germline V and J ends were trimmed by 4 bases and 4 bases, with 14 bases remaining between them. Germline values: CDR1 LNHDA, CDR2 SQIVND (reference sequence). CDR3 protein: CASSTTTSPYNEQFF. Here the CDR3 DNA reads TGTGCCAGTAGTACTACGACATCCCCTTACAATGAGCAGTTCTTC.

The CDR3 reads CASSEASGGPNTGELFF. In nucleotides, the CDR3 is TGTGCCAGCAGTGAAGCTAGCGGGGGCCCTAACACCGGGGAGCTGTTTTTT. The chain has TRBV2 and TRBJ2-2; 9 bases fit TRBD2. Germline CDR1 is SNHLY and CDR2 is FYNNEI. The ends lost 0 bases at V and 2 bases at J; junction bases unmatched: 4. CDR3 size: 17 residues. Full variable domain (rest looked up from reference TRBV2 and TRBJ2-2): EPEVTQTPSHQVTQMGQEVILRCVPISNHLYFYWYRQILGQKVEFLVSFYNNEISEKSEIFDDQFSVERPDGSNFTLKIRSTKLEDSAMYFCASSEASGGPNTGELFFGEGSRLTVL.

The chain employs TRBV12-5 and TRBJ1-4; a possible D gene is TRBD1 (6 bases). Trimming pared 7 bases from V and 0 bases from J, leaving 21 bases between. CDR3 length equals 18 residues. Germline V CDR1 and CDR2: LGHNT, FRNRAP. Here the CDR3 reads CASAASQGPITTNEKLFF. The CDR3 nucleotides read TGTGCTAGTGCTGCTTCACAGGGCCCCATAACAACTAATGAAAAACTGTTTTTT. Full variable domain (outside the CDR3, taken from reference TRBV12-5 and TRBJ1-4): DARVTQTPRHKVTEMGQEVTMRCQPILGHNTVFWYRQTMMQGLELLAYFRNRAPLDDSGMPKDRFSAEMPDATLATLKIQPSEPRDSAVYFCASAASQGPITTNEKLFFGSGTQLSVL.

This sequence joins TRBV30 and TRBJ1-6; tentative D call: TRBD1 (6 bases). The CDR3 is 14 residues long. Trimming took off 2 bases at V and 7 bases at J, with 12 bases between the two ends. Germline V lookup: CDR1 GTSNPN, CDR2 SVGIG (reference sequence). The CDR3 here is CAWSRGQGNSPLHF. The CDR3 DNA reads as TGTGCCTGGAGTAGAGGGCAGGGGAATTCACCCCTCCACTTT.

The rearrangement links TRBV14 to TRBJ2-5; 11 positions agree with TRBD2. This CDR3 has 16 residues. V was clipped by 4 bases and J by 5 bases; unmatched bases: 9. Germline-derived CDR1 and CDR2 are SGHDN and FVKESK. The CDR3 protein is CASSRSGGAVTETQYF. The CDR3 coding sequence is TGTGCCAGCAGCCGTAGCGGGGGGGCTGTCACGGAGACCCAGTACTTC.

This clone came up a few times. The chain carries TRBV9 and TRBJ2-7; TRBD1 matches 7 bases. From germline, CDR1 is SGDLS and CDR2 YYNGEE. With 4 bases clipped from V and 5 bases from J, the junction kept 6 bases outside the gene matches. This CDR3 is built from 13 residues. The CDR3 DNA reads as TGTGCCAGCAGCTCGGGACAGAACCACGAGCAGTACTTC. Its protein product is CASSSGQNHEQYF.

This rearrangement joins TRBV6-5 to TRBJ1-1, with 7 bases that match TRBD1. V gave up 5 bases and J gave up 8 bases; unmatched junction bases: 11. Germline loops: CDR1 MNHEY, CDR2 SVGAGI. This CDR3 has 14 residues. The CDR3 is CASSAGTASREAFF. The CDR3 region has the DNA TGTGCCAGCAGTGCCGGGACAGCATCCAGAGAAGCTTTCTTT.

A few counts support this clone. This chain connects TRBV5-6 to TRBJ2-1, with 7 nucleotides matching TRBD1. V lost 7 bases and J lost 7; bases outside the gene matches: 5. The CDR3 loop spans 12 amino acids. Per germline, CDR1 SGHDT and CDR2 YYEEEE. DNA of the CDR3: TGTGCCAGCGATCGGACAGGAAATGAGCAGTTCTTC. This codes for CASDRTGNEQFF.

The genes are TRBV2 and TRBJ1-4; D is perhaps TRBD1 (5 bases). This CDR3 region has 17 residues. V lost 2 bases and J lost 3, with 16 bases in between. Germline CDR1 reads SNHLY; CDR2 reads FYNNEI. The CDR3 sequence is CASSESPRSRANEKLFF. The CDR3 coding sequence is TGTGCCAGCAGTGAATCACCCAGGTCCAGGGCTAATGAAAAACTGTTTTTT.

V is TRBV7-6 and J is TRBJ2-3, with D perhaps matching TRBD1 (6 bases). This CDR3 region has 17 residues. CDR1 and CDR2 from the germline V gene are SGHVS and FNYEAQ. The germline V and J ends were trimmed by 1 base and 3 bases, with 17 bases remaining between them. In DNA form, the CDR3 reads TGTGCCAGCAGCTTAGGTCGGACAGCGAGAGGGACAGATACGCAGTATTTT. Protein product: CASSLGRTARGTDTQYF.

The CDR3 reads CASSQVVPSGGGGELFF. In DNA, the CDR3 is TGCGCCAGCAGCCAAGTCGTCCCTAGCGGGGGAGGGGGGGAGCTGTTTTTT. The chain couples TRBV4-1 to TRBJ2-2; TRBD2 matches 10 bases. From germline, CDR1 is MGHRA and CDR2 YSYEKL. The CDR3 loop spans 17 amino acids. V lost 1 base to trimming and J lost 8 bases; unmatched junction nucleotides: 10.

CDR3 sequence (DNA): TGTGCCAGCAGTCTCCGGACTAGCGGGGGGGCCACAGATACGCAGTATTTT. Translating it yields CASSLRTSGGATDTQYF. This rearrangement joins TRBV11-3 to TRBJ2-3, with TRBD2 identical over 15 bases. V dropped 6 bases and J dropped 2; count of bases not matched to a gene: 6. The CDR3 extends over 17 amino acids. Germline-derived CDR1 and CDR2 are SGHNT and YENEEA. The entire variable domain, with the rest obtained from reference TRBV11-3 and TRBJ2-3, is as follows: EAGVVQSPRYKIIEKKQPVAFWCNPISGHNTLYWYLQNLGQGPELLIRYENEEAVDDSQLPKDRFSAERLKGVDSTLKIQPAELGDSAVYLCASSLRTSGGATDTQYFGPGTRLTVL.

The V and J genes are TRBV7-9 and TRBJ2-7; no clear D. Germline V gene data show CDR1 as SEHNR and CDR2 as FQNEAQ (reference sequence). CDR3 length equals 11 residues. The V gene lost 5 bases and the J gene lost 4 bases, with 6 bases spanning the gap. Written as DNA, the CDR3 is TGTGCCAGCAGCCTCACTTACGAGCAGTACTTC. Translation gives CASSLTYEQYF.

The chain combines TRBV11-2 with TRBJ1-2; 8 bases are a match to TRBD1. The junction had 10 bases not matched to a gene; V was cut back by 5 bases and J by 2 bases. This CDR3 has 16 residues. CDR1 SGHAT and CDR2 FQNNGV come from the germline V gene. The CDR3 is CASSPLNDRGNYGYTF. In nucleotides, the CDR3 is TGTGCCAGCAGCCCCCTAAACGACAGGGGCAACTATGGCTACACCTTC. Variable domain in full (rest from reference TRBV11-2 and TRBJ1-2): EAGVAQSPRYKIIEKRQSVAFWCNPISGHATLYWYQQILGQGPKLLIQFQNNGVVDDSQLPKDRFSAERLKGVDSTLKIQPAKLEDSAVYLCASSPLNDRGNYGYTFGSGTRLTVV.

This chain connects TRBV30 to TRBJ1-1; a weak D match, TRBD1 (6 bases). CDR3 length equals 13 residues. The germline CDR1 and CDR2 sequences are GTSNPN and SVGIG (reference sequence). The V gene lost 3 bases and the J gene lost 5 bases, with 13 bases spanning the gap. The CDR3 bases are TGTGCCTGGAGATTACAGGGATGGACTGAAGCTTTCTTT. Protein product: CAWRLQGWTEAFF.

This clone was detected only once. This chain links TRBV4-1 with TRBJ1-2; 7 bases are shared with TRBD1. V lost 2 bases, J lost 5 bases, and 11 bases stayed unmatched. Germline V lookup: CDR1 MGHRA, CDR2 YSYEKL. The CDR3 loop spans 16 amino acids. CDR3 coding DNA: TGCGCCAGCAGCCAATACGCTACAGGGGCGACTTATGGCTACACCTTC. Its protein is CASSQYATGATYGYTF.

This rearrangement joins TRBV18 to TRBJ2-1; 9 bases line up with TRBD1. After removal of 3 bases from V and 12 bases from J, the junction contained 6 bases not matched to a gene. The CDR3 runs 13 residues. The germline V gene has CDR1 KGHSH and CDR2 LQKENI. The CDR3 sequence: CASSPFKGQGQFF. For the CDR3, the DNA is TGTGCCAGCTCACCCTTTAAGGGACAGGGGCAGTTCTTC.

V is TRBV2 and J is TRBJ1-2; 8 bases are a match to TRBD1. This CDR3 is built from 12 residues. Germline loops: CDR1 SNHLY, CDR2 FYNNEI. With V trimmed by 9 bases and J by 4 bases, 4 bases remained unmatched. The CDR3 sequence: CARKQGGYGYTF. CDR3 DNA sequence: TGTGCCAGGAAACAGGGGGGCTATGGCTACACCTTC.